Reported below is one T cell receptor beta chain. The CDR3 spans 15 residues. Unmatched junction bases numbered 9, after V lost 5 bases and J lost 3 bases. Germline V CDR1 and CDR2: LNHNV, YYDKDF (reference sequence). Unique molecular identifiers featured in how the TCRbeta library was prepared. A single record per CDR3 protein comes from TCRdb applying MiXCR to the PCR reads. The sample has roughly 170,000 distinct CDR3 sequences, around 7% seen once. The data are from a study of T-cell reconstitution after alpha-beta-depleted transplantation in children. This chain uses TRBV15 with TRBJ1-1; 7 bases align to TRBD1. The source material was PBMCs from the stem cell graft donor, sampled from the stem cell graft. The TCR originated in a human donor who donated a stem cell graft to a child with Wiskott-Aldrich syndrome. CDR3 bases: TGTGCCACCAGCGGCGCGACAGGGTCCTACACTGAAGCTTTCTTT. It specifies CATSGATGSYTEAFF. Full variable domain (outside the CDR3, taken from reference TRBV15 and TRBJ1-1): DAMVIQNPRYQVTQFGKPVTLSCSQTLNHNVMYWYQQKSSQAPKLLFHYYDKDFNNEADTPDNFQSRRPNTSFCFLDIRSPGLGDTAMYLCATSGATGSYTEAFFGQGTRLTVV.